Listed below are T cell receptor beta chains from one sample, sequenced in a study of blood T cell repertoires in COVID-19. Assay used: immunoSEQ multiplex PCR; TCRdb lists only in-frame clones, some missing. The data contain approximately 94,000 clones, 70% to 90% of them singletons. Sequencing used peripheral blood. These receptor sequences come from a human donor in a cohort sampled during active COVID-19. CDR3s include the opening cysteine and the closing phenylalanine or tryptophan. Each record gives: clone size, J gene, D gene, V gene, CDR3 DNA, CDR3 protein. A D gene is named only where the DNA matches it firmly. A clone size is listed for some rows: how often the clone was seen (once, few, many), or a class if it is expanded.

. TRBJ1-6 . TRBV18 TGTGCCAGCTCACCACCGACGGGTACCGGGAGGCCCCTCCACTTT CASSPPTGTGRPLHF
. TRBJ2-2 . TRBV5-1 TGCGCCAGCAGGGTGGGGCAGAACACCGGGGAGCTGTTTTTT CASRVGQNTGELFF
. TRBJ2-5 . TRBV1 TGCACCAGCAGCCAAGGCTACTTGGAGACCCAGTACTTC CTSSQGYLETQYF
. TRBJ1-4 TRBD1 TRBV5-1 TGCGCCAGCAGCTCGACAGGGCTATATAATGAAAAACTGTTTTTT CASSSTGLYNEKLFF
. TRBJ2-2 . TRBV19 TGTGCCAGTCACAGGGTTGTGACCGGGGAGCTGTTTTTT CASHRVVTGELFF
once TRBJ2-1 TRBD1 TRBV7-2 TGTGCCAGCAGCCCGACAGGGGGCGCCGACAATGAGCAGTTCTTC CASSPTGGADNEQFF
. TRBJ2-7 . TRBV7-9 TGTGCCAGCAGCTTGATGTCCGGCGGCGAGCAGTACTTC CASSLMSGGEQYF
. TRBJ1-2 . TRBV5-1 TGCGCCAGCAGCTTGGGGCAGGGCACCTATGGCTACACCTTC CASSLGQGTYGYTF
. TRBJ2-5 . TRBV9 TGTGCCAGCAGCGCCCCCCCAGAGGAAGAGACCCAGTACTTC CASSAPPEEETQYF
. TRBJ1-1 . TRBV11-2 TGTGCCAGCACCATATGGGGGGGTGAAGCTTTCTTT CASTIWGGEAFF
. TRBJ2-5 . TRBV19 TGTGCCAGTAGTATAGGAGGGGGCCAAGAGACCCAGTACTTC CASSIGGGQETQYF
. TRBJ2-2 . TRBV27 TGTGCCAGCAGTTCCTTCAGGGGAACCGGGGAGCTGTTTTTT CASSSFRGTGELFF
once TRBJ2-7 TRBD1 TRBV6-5 TGTGCCAGCAGGACGGACAGGGCCCACGAGCAGTACTTC CASRTDRAHEQYF
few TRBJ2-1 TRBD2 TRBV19 TGTGCCAGTAGTGGGTCGGGACTAGCGGGGATGATGTCCTACAATGAGCAGTTCTTC CASSGSGLAGMMSYNEQFF
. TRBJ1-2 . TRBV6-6 TGTGCCAGCAGCCCTGATACAACGAGCTACACCTTC CASSPDTTSYTF
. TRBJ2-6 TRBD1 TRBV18 TGTGCCAGCTCATCCGGGACAGGGGGTATTGGTGGGGCCAACGTCCTGACTTTC CASSSGTGGIGGANVLTF
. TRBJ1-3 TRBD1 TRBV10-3 TGTGCCATTAAACCGGGACAGGGGACTACTGGAAACACCATATATTTT CAIKPGQGTTGNTIYF
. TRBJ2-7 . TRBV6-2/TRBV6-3 TGTGCCAGCAGTTACCATCAGCCGAGGGCCTACGAGCAGTACTTC CASSYHQPRAYEQYF
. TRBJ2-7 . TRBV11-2 TGTGCCAGCAGCTTAGCGGCGGGATTATACGAGCAGTACTTC CASSLAAGLYEQYF
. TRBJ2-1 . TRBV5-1 TGCGCCAGCCGCCGGGAACAGGGATTTGGTGGCTCCTACAATGAGCAGTTCTTC CASRREQGFGGSYNEQFF